This is a list of T cell receptor beta chains from one sample in a study of shared clonotypes between healthy human individuals. The data were produced by immunoSEQ multiplex PCR, yet TCRdb's version contains in-frame clones alone and is incomplete. The data hold about 1 million clones, with 70% to 80% observed a single time. Sequenced material: memory CD4+ T cells from PBMCs. These receptors were collected from a man aged 18 to 30 in good health. Some clones in this sample may be carry-over from other donors' samples. Each CDR3 is given with its conserved first and last residue. A D gene is named only where the DNA matches it firmly. The size of a clone is reported for some rows only, either as once, few or many, or as a class for expanded clones.

v_call	j_call	d_call	clone_size	cdr3_aa	cdr3_nt
TRBV30	TRBJ1-5	.	.	CAWSRGAQPQHF	TGTGCCTGGAGTAGAGGGGCGCAGCCCCAGCATTTT
TRBV6-5	TRBJ2-1	.	once	CASTGRYNEQFF	TGTGCCAGCACAGGACGCTACAATGAGCAGTTCTTC
TRBV9	TRBJ2-3	TRBD2	.	CASSPGGRTDTQYF	TGTGCCAGCAGCCCGGGGGGGAGGACAGATACGCAGTATTTT
TRBV5-4	TRBJ2-7	.	.	CASSLWQADGEQYF	TGTGCCAGCAGCTTGTGGCAGGCCGATGGGGAGCAGTACTTC
TRBV6-1	TRBJ1-3	TRBD1	.	CASSEQGVGNTIYF	TGTGCCAGCAGTGAGCAGGGGGTCGGAAACACCATATATTTT
TRBV20-1	TRBJ1-5	.	few	CSASGGQLQHF	TGCAGTGCTAGTGGGGGCCAGCTCCAGCATTTT
TRBV30	TRBJ1-1	TRBD1	few	CAWRDRGPAEAFF	TGTGCCTGGAGGGACAGGGGGCCCGCTGAAGCTTTCTTT
TRBV7-2	TRBJ1-5	.	.	CASSLNFQPQHF	TGTGCCAGCAGCTTAAATTTTCAGCCCCAGCATTTT
TRBV30	TRBJ2-6	TRBD1	.	CASGTGSSGANVLTF	TGTGCCTCCGGGACAGGGAGCTCTGGGGCCAACGTCCTGACTTTC
TRBV19	TRBJ2-7	.	.	CASSTSPGSSYEQYF	TGTGCCAGTAGTACCTCCCCTGGAAGCTCCTACGAGCAGTACTTC
TRBV6-4	TRBJ2-5	.	.	CASRNERSLQKSETQYF	TGTGCCAGCAGAAATGAGCGGTCTTTACAAAAATCGGAGACCCAGTACTTC
TRBV28	TRBJ2-5	TRBD1	.	CASSLGTGGRETQYF	TGTGCCAGCAGTTTAGGGACAGGGGGCCGTGAGACCCAGTACTTC
TRBV7-3	TRBJ2-3	TRBD1	.	CASSLGQATDTQYF	TGTGCCAGCAGCCTGGGACAGGCCACAGATACGCAGTATTTT
TRBV5-1	TRBJ2-7	.	.	CASSGSGDYEQYF	TGCGCCAGCAGCGGTAGCGGTGACTACGAGCAGTACTTC
TRBV9	TRBJ1-3	TRBD1	.	CASSGTGSGNTIYF	TGTGCCAGCAGCGGGACAGGCTCTGGAAACACCATATATTTT
TRBV27	TRBJ1-2	.	.	CASRSWTNYGYTF	TGTGCCAGCAGATCCTGGACAAACTATGGCTACACCTTC
TRBV28	TRBJ1-4	.	few	CASSLWEGDEKLFF	TGTGCCAGCAGTTTATGGGAGGGGGATGAAAAACTGTTTTTT
TRBV30	TRBJ1-2	TRBD1	.	CAWRVGTAYYGYTF	TGTGCCTGGAGGGTAGGGACAGCTTACTATGGCTACACCTTC
TRBV7-3	TRBJ2-7	TRBD2	.	CASSPRTSGRYEQYF	TGTGCCAGCAGCCCCCGGACTAGCGGGAGATACGAGCAGTACTTC
TRBV5-1	TRBJ2-7	.	.	CAPASRKGGSSYEQYF	TGCGCGCCAGCCAGTCGAAAGGGAGGAAGCTCCTACGAGCAGTACTTC
TRBV5-4	TRBJ2-1	.	.	CASSLASGGLYNEQFF	TGTGCCAGCAGCTTGGCCAGTGGGGGGCTCTACAATGAGCAGTTCTTC
TRBV18	TRBJ1-1	.	.	CASSPRETVNTEAFF	TGTGCCAGCTCACCACGGGAGACGGTGAACACTGAAGCTTTCTTT
TRBV2	TRBJ2-7	.	.	CASSEGQFYEQYF	TGTGCCAGCAGTGAAGGGCAGTTCTACGAGCAGTACTTC
TRBV6-1	TRBJ2-7	.	.	CASSEIGGVAGAYEQYF	TGTGCCAGCAGTGAAATCGGTGGGGTAGCAGGGGCCTACGAGCAGTACTTC
TRBV28	TRBJ1-2	TRBD1	.	CASSFGTGRAGYTF	TGTGCCAGCAGTTTTGGGACAGGGAGAGCGGGCTACACCTTC
TRBV4-3	TRBJ2-3	.	.	CASSQGQMRADTQYF	TGCGCCAGCAGCCAGGGGCAGATGCGGGCAGATACGCAGTATTTT
TRBV2	TRBJ1-5	.	.	CASIEQTNQPQHF	TGTGCCAGCATCGAGCAGACAAATCAGCCCCAGCATTTT
TRBV5-1	TRBJ2-5	TRBD1	.	CASSSIPTGGGETQYF	TGCGCCAGCAGCTCCATTCCGACAGGGGGCGGGGAGACCCAGTACTTC
TRBV5-8	TRBJ2-5	.	once	CASSDLTGAETQYF	TGTGCCAGCAGCGACCTGACAGGCGCAGAGACCCAGTACTTC
TRBV2	TRBJ2-2	TRBD1	.	CASRGQGRTGELFF	TGTGCCAGCAGGGGACAGGGGCGAACCGGGGAGCTGTTTTTT
TRBV7-6	TRBJ2-2	TRBD2	.	CASSLLAGGPGELFF	TGTGCCAGCAGCTTACTAGCGGGAGGCCCCGGGGAGCTGTTTTTT
TRBV5-1	TRBJ2-3	.	.	CASSADGGGVDTQYF	TGCGCCAGCAGCGCTGACGGGGGCGGGGTAGATACGCAGTATTTT
TRBV25-1	TRBJ1-3	.	.	CASSSMPGNTIYF	TGTGCCAGCAGTAGCATGCCTGGAAACACCATATATTTT
TRBV5-1	TRBJ1-2	TRBD1	.	CASSSDLGQGSGYTF	TGCGCCAGCAGCTCAGACCTGGGACAGGGGTCTGGCTACACCTTC
TRBV6-1	TRBJ2-1	TRBD2	once	CASRGTSGSYNEQFF	TGTGCCAGCAGGGGGACTAGCGGCTCCTACAATGAGCAGTTCTTC
TRBV21-1	TRBJ1-1	.	.	CASSTGAGSDTEAFF	TGTGCCAGCAGCACGGGGGCGGGGTCGGACACTGAAGCTTTCTTT
TRBV25-1	TRBJ1-4	.	.	CASSRGPGEKLFF	TGTGCCAGCAGTAGGGGACCAGGGGAAAAACTGTTTTTT
TRBV5-5	TRBJ2-2	.	.	CASSLILSGSGELFF	TGTGCCAGCAGCCTCATCCTCTCGGGGTCTGGGGAGCTGTTTTTT
TRBV5-4	TRBJ1-2	.	.	CASSSADSRPYGYTF	TGTGCCAGCAGCTCGGCGGACAGCCGCCCCTATGGCTACACCTTC
TRBV28	TRBJ1-5	.	.	CASEGGAGEFDQPQHF	TGTGCCAGCGAGGGGGGGGCAGGGGAGTTCGATCAGCCCCAGCATTTT
TRBV28	TRBJ2-5	.	few	CASSAGGKSQYF	TGTGCCAGCTCGGCTGGGGGGAAGAGCCAGTACTTC
TRBV5-4	TRBJ1-1	.	.	CASSLRSGANTEAFF	TGTGCCAGCAGCTTGCGATCAGGGGCGAACACTGAAGCTTTCTTT
TRBV30	TRBJ1-2	.	few	CASSRSYGYTF	TGTGCCTCATCCAGGAGTTATGGCTACACCTTC
TRBV18	TRBJ1-1	.	.	CASSPEGGGEAFF	TGTGCCAGCTCACCAGAGGGGGGGGGAGAAGCTTTCTTT
TRBV10-1	TRBJ1-3	.	.	CASGDMFSGNTIYF	TGCGCCAGCGGGGACATGTTCTCTGGAAACACCATATATTTT
TRBV5-1	TRBJ2-5	.	.	CASRRSETQYF	TGCGCCAGCCGCAGATCGGAGACCCAGTACTTC
TRBV7-3	TRBJ2-5	.	.	CASSPGGSETQYF	TGTGCCAGCAGCCCGGGCGGTTCGGAGACCCAGTACTTC
TRBV28	TRBJ1-2	.	.	CASSPASYGYTF	TGTGCCAGCAGCCCCGCTAGTTATGGCTACACCTTC
TRBV7-3	TRBJ1-1	.	.	CASSLFEGWEAFF	TGTGCCAGCAGCTTATTTGAGGGATGGGAAGCTTTCTTT
TRBV9	TRBJ2-7	TRBD1	few	CASSVAEDRSYEQYF	TGTGCCAGCAGCGTAGCTGAGGACAGGTCCTACGAGCAGTACTTC
TRBV30	TRBJ2-7	.	few	CAWGSVGADEQYF	TGTGCCTGGGGCTCCGTGGGCGCAGACGAGCAGTACTTC
TRBV28	TRBJ2-5	TRBD2	.	CASRTSGTETQYF	TGTGCCAGTAGGACTAGCGGAACAGAGACCCAGTACTTC
TRBV28	TRBJ1-2	TRBD1	.	CASRRRGRLYGYTF	TGTGCCAGCAGGCGCAGGGGGCGCTTGTATGGCTACACCTTC
TRBV2	TRBJ1-5	.	.	CASSASLDNQPQHF	TGTGCCAGCAGTGCGAGTCTTGACAATCAGCCCCAGCATTTT
TRBV11-2	TRBJ2-1	TRBD2	.	CASRTILAGSYNEQFF	TGTGCCAGCAGGACTATACTAGCGGGCTCCTACAATGAGCAGTTCTTC